A selection of T cell receptor beta chains follows, all from one sample in a study of technical replicates of blood from a handful of donors. Method: immunoSEQ multiplex PCR; TCRdb's copy keeps in-frame clones and lacks some. This sample carries over 60,000 clones, 93% of them seen once, and the ten largest clones take 0.25%. The sample comprised T cells isolated from PBMCs. These TCRs come from a human donor in good health. Both conserved end residues are part of each CDR3. Fields, in order: clone size, J gene, D gene, V gene, CDR3 DNA, CDR3 protein. D genes are given only for firm matches. The listing skips clone size in some rows; elsewhere it reads once, few, many or a size class.

>.|TRBJ2-2|.|TRBV9
TGTGCCAGCAGCCCCCGGTCCGCCAACGGGGAGCTGTTTTTT
CASSPRSANGELFF
>.|TRBJ2-7|TRBD2|TRBV5-1
TGCGCCAGCAGCTTGGGACTAGCGGGGGACTCCTACGAGCAGTACTTC
CASSLGLAGDSYEQYF
>.|TRBJ2-5|TRBD2|TRBV30
TGTGCCTGGAGTACTCGGGGGGGCATAGAGACCCAGTACTTC
CAWSTRGGIETQYF
>.|TRBJ1-2|.|TRBV30
TGTGCCTGGAGGGGGGGAAGGGGAAAGAGGGACTATGGCTACACCTTC
CAWRGGRGKRDYGYTF
>.|TRBJ1-1|.|TRBV5-1
TGCGCCAGCAGCAGGGGGGGGAACGAGATGAACACTGAAGCTTTCTTT
CASSRGGNEMNTEAFF
>.|TRBJ1-2|TRBD1|TRBV9
TGTGCCAGCACCCCATGGGGGGACAGTCCAGGATATGGCTACACCTTC
CASTPWGDSPGYGYTF
>.|TRBJ2-7|.|TRBV5-1
TGCGCCAGCCGTTACCAGTCGGCTAGCCGCCCTACAGAGCAGTACTTC
CASRYQSASRPTEQYF
>.|TRBJ1-5|.|TRBV14
TGTGCCAGCAGCCCAGGTGGGGGGTTCGGCAATCAGCCCCAGCATTTT
CASSPGGGFGNQPQHF
>.|TRBJ1-3|.|TRBV19
TGTGCCAGTAGTTCATCGGTCTCGGGAAACACCATATATTTT
CASSSSVSGNTIYF
>.|TRBJ2-1|.|TRBV6-5
TGTGCCAGCAGTTCCCGGGTTGGGGGCGCTGAGCAGTTCTTC
CASSSRVGGAEQFF
>.|TRBJ2-7|TRBD2|TRBV11-2
TGTGCCAGCAGCTTAGGGGTAAGGACTAGCGTTTCGTACTCCTACGAGCAGTACTTC
CASSLGVRTSVSYSYEQYF
>once|TRBJ2-7|.|TRBV28
TGTGCCAGCAGTCCTACCGCCGAAACAGGGCGCTACGAGCAGTACTTC
CASSPTAETGRYEQYF
>.|TRBJ2-7|.|TRBV10-3
TGTGCCATCAGTGACCCTAAAGACTGGAGGAGCTCCTACGAGCAGTACTTC
CAISDPKDWRSSYEQYF
>.|TRBJ1-2|.|TRBV9
TGTGCCAGCAGCGTTGGACAGTTTCGCTATGGCTACACCTTC
CASSVGQFRYGYTF
>once|TRBJ2-2|.|TRBV19
TGTGCCAGTAGTATCCTAAACACCGGGGAGCTGTTTTTT
CASSILNTGELFF